This TCR beta chain derives from a study of Ad26.COV2.S vaccination and SARS-CoV-2 variants. Stated treatment: around 19 received Ad26.COV2.S at low or high dose, single or two shots; several received placebo; per-sample allocation not given. Samples analyzed were those drawn on day 63 after the first vaccine or placebo injection. Boston supplied an adult donor aged 18-55 years. Participants' vaccine, an Ad26 vector, delivered Wuhan-strain SARS-CoV-2 spike. Clones were sequenced by immunoSEQ multiplex PCR, and TCRdb holds only the in-frame ones, with some missing. The repertoire consists of about 390,000 clones, with approximately 90% occurring once and the leading ten covering 3.5%. CDR3 length: 11 amino acids. The ends were cut back, 2 bases at V and 5 bases at J, with 3 bases in the middle. Germline CDR1 reads MNHNY; CDR2 reads SVGAGI (reference sequence).

The J gene is TRBJ1-1, the V gene TRBV6-6; D is undetermined. The specimen was peripheral blood, collected in a trial of Ad26.COV2.S vaccine versus placebo. This receptor was taken from a person between 18 and 59 years old who received the Ad26.COV2.S COVID-19 vaccine or a placebo. CDR3 DNA: TGTGCCAGCAGTTACCGGACTGAAGCTTTCTTT. As protein: CASSYRTEAFF.